The clone carrying this T cell receptor beta chain was observed a handful of times. Its antigen is undetermined. CDR3 length equals 14 residues. V lost 4 bases to trimming and J lost 7 bases, with 14 bases between them. Germline CDR1 reads MDHEN; CDR2 reads SYDVKM. TCR beta CDR3 regions were amplified from RNA. Using the HTBI primer set, a first-round RT-PCR was run on the TCR CDR3. TCRdb used MiXCR to reprocess the multiplex PCR reads, holding one entry per CDR3 protein. This table has some 490,000 distinct CDR3 sequences, about 15% appearing once. With duration under 3 months, ophthalmopathy was active: Clinical Activity Score at least 3, NOSPECS at least 4. Those patients with uncontrolled infection, other autoimmune disease, pregnancy or lactation were excluded. PBMCs were derived from 9.5 to 10 ml fresh peripheral blood. This record belongs to a study of T cells in Graves' hyperthyroidism and ophthalmopathy.

Study conclusions and caveats: The majority of expanded thyroid clonotypes above 0.001 also appeared in blood.

This clonotype originated in a woman aged 30 to 39 with Graves' ophthalmopathy. This chain joins TRBV28 and TRBJ2-4; the D is unclear. Sequenced sample: blood. The CDR3 DNA is TGTGCCAGCAGTTGGTTTAGCCGGATGAACATTCAGTACTTC. Amino acid sequence: CASSWFSRMNIQYF.